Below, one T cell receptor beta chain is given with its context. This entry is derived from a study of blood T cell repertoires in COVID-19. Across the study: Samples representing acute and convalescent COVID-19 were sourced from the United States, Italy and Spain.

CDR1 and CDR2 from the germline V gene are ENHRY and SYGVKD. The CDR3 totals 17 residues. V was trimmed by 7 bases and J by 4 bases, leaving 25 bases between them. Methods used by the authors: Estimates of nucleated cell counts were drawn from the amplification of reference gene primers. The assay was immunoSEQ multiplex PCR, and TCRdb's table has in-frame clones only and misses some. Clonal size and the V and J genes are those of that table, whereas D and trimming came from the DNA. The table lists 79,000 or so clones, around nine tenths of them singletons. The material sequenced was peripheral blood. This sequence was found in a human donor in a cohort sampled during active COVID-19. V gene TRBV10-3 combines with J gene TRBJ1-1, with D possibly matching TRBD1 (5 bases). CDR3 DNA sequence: TGTGCCATCAAGGTCCATGGGCAGGGAGGAACGCTCACTGAAGCTTTCTTT. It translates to CAIKVHGQGGTLTEAFF.